The 29 T cell receptor beta chains given below trace back to one sample, sequenced in a study of T cells in Graves' hyperthyroidism and ophthalmopathy. TCR beta CDR3 regions were amplified from RNA. First-round RT-PCR with HTBI primers amplified the TCR CDR3 region. Using its own MiXCR run on the multiplex PCR reads, TCRdb lists one record per CDR3 protein. This table has fewer than 450,000 distinct CDR3 sequences, approximately 18% appearing once. Sequenced: blood. Every receptor here comes from a woman under 40 with Graves' hyperthyroidism that later progressed to Graves' ophthalmopathy.

About this clonotype itself: This may come from a read error, since a much larger clone is one base off. The J gene is TRBJ1-1, the V gene TRBV27, with 8 bases identical to TRBD1. The V gene's germline CDR1 is MNHEY and CDR2 SMNVEV (reference sequence). The V gene end was trimmed by 11 bases and the J gene end by 0 bases; junction bases not matched to a gene: 8. The CDR3 covers 14 residues. CDR3 sequence reads: CACTRTGLNTEAFF. DNA for the CDR3: TGTGCCTGCACCAGGACAGGGCTGAACACTGAAGCTTTCTTT.

This clonotype was counted many times. This chain connects TRBV7-8 to TRBJ2-5; D remains unclear. The CDR3 is made up of 15 amino acids. V lost 5 bases to trimming and J lost 5 bases, with 18 bases between them. Germline-derived CDR1 and CDR2 are SGHVS and FQNEAQ. The DNA for the CDR3 is TGTGCCAGCAGCCCTCCGACCGTAAATAGTGAGACCCAGTACTTC. Amino acid sequence: CASSPPTVNSETQYF.

The rearrangement joins TRBV27 to TRBJ2-1; 7 nucleotides agree with TRBD1. V lost 5 bases, J lost 7 bases, and 5 bases stayed unmatched. Germline V CDR1 and CDR2: MNHEY, SMNVEV (reference sequence). This CDR3 is 13 amino acids long. The DNA for the CDR3 is TGTGCCAGCAGTACCGGGACAGTGAATGAGCAGTTCTTC. It yields the protein CASSTGTVNEQFF.

The chain recombines TRBV19 with TRBJ2-7, with D unresolved. The ends were cut back, 5 bases at V and 7 bases at J, with 15 bases in the middle. The CDR3 runs 13 residues. Per the germline V gene, CDR1 is LNHDA and CDR2 is SQIVND (reference sequence). The CDR3 spells CASSLNTLGEQYF. CDR3 coding DNA: TGTGCCAGTAGTCTAAACACCCTTGGAGAGCAGTACTTC.

This clonotype was counted between two and nine times. V gene TRBV5-1 combines with J gene TRBJ2-1; 7 positions match TRBD1. The junction had 11 bases not matched to a gene; V was cut back by 0 bases and J by 11 bases. This CDR3 contains 15 residues. Germline lookup yields CDR1 SGHRS and CDR2 YFSETQ. The CDR3 spells CASSLGWVEGAQQFF. DNA of the CDR3: TGCGCCAGCAGCTTGGGTTGGGTCGAGGGGGCTCAGCAGTTCTTC.

Ten or more counts support this clonotype. The CDR3 spells CSARRTSVYNEQFF. In nucleotides, the CDR3 is TGCAGTGCTAGAAGGACTAGCGTCTACAATGAGCAGTTCTTC. V usage is TRBV20-1 and J usage is TRBJ2-1, with 9 bases that match TRBD2. The V gene's germline CDR1 is DFQATT and CDR2 SNEGSKA (reference sequence). This CDR3 spans 14 amino acids. The V gene end was trimmed by 2 bases and the J gene end by 3 bases; junction bases not matched to a gene: 2.

This chain connects TRBV5-8 to TRBJ2-1; 9 nucleotides align to TRBD1. The CDR3 has 14 amino acids. With 7 bases clipped from V and 7 bases from J, the junction kept 9 bases outside the gene matches. Per the germline V gene, CDR1 is SGHTS and CDR2 is YDEGEE. CDR3: CASEPGQGVNEQFF. CDR3 DNA: TGTGCCAGCGAGCCGGGACAGGGTGTGAATGAGCAGTTCTTC.

The chain links TRBV29-1 to TRBJ2-2, with D maybe TRBD1 (6 bases). Trimming pared 6 bases from V and 0 bases from J, leaving 14 bases between. CDR3 length equals 15 residues. Germline V CDR1 and CDR2: SQVTM, ANQGSEA. The CDR3 protein is CSVGTGHANTGELFF. Here the CDR3 DNA reads TGCAGCGTAGGCACGGGACACGCGAACACCGGGGAGCTGTTTTTT.

There are many counts of this clonotype. The V call is TRBV11-2, the J call TRBJ2-7, with TRBD1 matching over 9 bases. Germline V lookup: CDR1 SGHAT, CDR2 FQNNGV. V lost 8 bases, J lost 5 bases, and 10 bases stayed unmatched. The CDR3 consists of 14 residues. The CDR3 sequence: CASSRGQGGDEQYF. CDR3 coding DNA: TGTGCCAGCTCAAGGGGACAGGGTGGGGACGAGCAGTACTTC.

At least ten counts were recorded for this clonotype. CDR3 sequence reads: CASSQLVGTNEKLFF. The CDR3 DNA is TGTGCCAGCAGCCAGTTGGTTGGAACTAATGAAAAACTGTTTTTT. The rearrangement uses TRBV3-1 and TRBJ1-4; no firm D call. The CDR3 is 15 residues long. CDR1 LGHDT and CDR2 YNNKEL come from the germline V gene (reference sequence). V lost 3 bases and J 1 base, leaving 9 bases between the germline ends.

This clonotype was picked up many times. The V call is TRBV27, the J call TRBJ2-3; maybe TRBD2 (5 bases). This CDR3 is built from 15 residues. V shed 5 bases and J shed 2 bases, with 14 bases lying between them. The germline V gene has CDR1 MNHEY and CDR2 SMNVEV (reference sequence). This CDR3 is CASSPSSLPTDTQYF. The CDR3 nucleotides read TGTGCCAGCAGTCCCTCTAGCCTACCCACAGATACGCAGTATTTT.

This clonotype has a count of ten or more. V and J are TRBV2 and TRBJ1-2; D call uncertain. The V end was cut by 1 base, the J end by 2 bases, with 5 bases between. Per germline, CDR1 SNHLY and CDR2 FYNNEI. This CDR3 comprises 13 residues. CDR3 coding DNA: TGTGCCAGCAGTGAAGACACGAACTATGGCTACACCTTC. Amino acid sequence: CASSEDTNYGYTF. Filled out from reference TRBV2 and TRBJ1-2, the complete variable domain reads EPEVTQTPSHQVTQMGQEVILRCVPISNHLYFYWYRQILGQKVEFLVSFYNNEISEKSEIFDDQFSVERPDGSNFTLKIRSTKLEDSAMYFCASSEDTNYGYTFGSGTRLTVV.

This clonotype was observed many times. V and J are TRBV28 and TRBJ2-1; 9 nucleotides line up with TRBD2. V gave up 5 bases and J gave up 7 bases; unmatched junction bases: 9. Germline V CDR1 and CDR2: MDHEN, SYDVKM. The CDR3 spans 15 residues. DNA for the CDR3: TGTGCCAGCAGTCCGGAACCGGGACTAGCAAATGAGCAGTTCTTC. Translation: CASSPEPGLANEQFF.

This chain connects TRBV19 to TRBJ2-7; 8 nucleotides line up with TRBD1. The germline V gene has CDR1 LNHDA and CDR2 SQIVND (reference sequence). The V segment lost 5 bases and the J segment 2 bases; nucleotides outside the gene matches: 8. The length of the CDR3 is 15 residues. CDR3 in amino acids: CASSSAGQATYEQYF. Here the CDR3 DNA reads TGTGCCAGTAGTTCCGCGGGACAGGCCACCTACGAGCAGTACTTC.

The V and J genes are TRBV18 and TRBJ2-7; D remains ambiguous. From germline, CDR1 is KGHSH and CDR2 LQKENI. The CDR3 sequence is 14 residues long. V lost 3 bases and J lost 2, with 11 bases in between. DNA of the CDR3: TGTGCCAGCTCACCTCCGAAGAGTCCCTACGAGCAGTACTTC. It encodes CASSPPKSPYEQYF. Together with reference TRBV18 and TRBJ2-7, the CDR3 gives the full variable domain: NAGVMQNPRHLVRRRGQEARLRCSPMKGHSHVYWYRQLPEEGLKFMVYLQKENIIDESGMPKERFSAEFPKEGPSILRIQQVVRGDSAAYFCASSPPKSPYEQYFGPGTRLTVT.

At least ten counts were recorded for this clonotype. V is TRBV10-1 and J is TRBJ2-5; TRBD2 aligns across 14 bases. The CDR3 loop spans 16 amino acids. V lost 6 bases to trimming and J lost 4 bases; unmatched junction nucleotides: 7. Germline V gene data show CDR1 as WNHNN and CDR2 as SYGVQD (reference sequence). The CDR3 spells CASRGTSGRERETQYF. The CDR3, as DNA: TGCGCCAGCAGAGGGACTAGCGGGAGAGAGCGAGAGACCCAGTACTTC.

The rearrangement uses TRBV12-3 or TRBV12-4 and TRBJ2-3; D call uncertain. CDR3 length: 11 amino acids. Trimming stripped 2 bases from V and 8 bases from J, with 5 bases between. CDR3 amino acids: CASSLRLTQYF. The DNA for the CDR3 is TGTGCCAGCAGTTTACGTCTTACGCAGTATTTT.

This clonotype was counted ten times or more. V is TRBV5-1 and J is TRBJ1-5; 11 nucleotides align to TRBD1. With 4 bases clipped from V and 5 bases from J, the junction kept 5 bases outside the gene matches. The CDR3 loop spans 15 amino acids. Germline CDR1 is SGHRS and CDR2 is YFSETQ. In DNA, the CDR3 is TGCGCCAGCAGCAAGTCGGGACAGGGGGATCAGCCCCAGCATTTT. This encodes CASSKSGQGDQPQHF.

Ten or more counts support this clonotype. The chain combines TRBV7-2 with TRBJ2-7; D uncertain. CDR3 length: 14 amino acids. Trimming removed 0 bases at V and 5 bases at J, with 11 bases between. Germline CDR1 and CDR2: SGHTA and FQGNSA. CDR3 nucleotide sequence: TGTGCCAGCAGCTTAGCGGGAAAGGCTCACGAGCAGTACTTC. Translated, it gives CASSLAGKAHEQYF. Full variable domain (remainder filled in from reference TRBV7-2 and TRBJ2-7): GAGVSQSPSNKVTEKGKDVELRCDPISGHTALYWYRQSLGQGLEFLIYFQGNSAPDKSGLPSDRFSAERTGGSVSTLTIQRTQQEDSAVYLCASSLAGKAHEQYFGPGTRLTVT.

In regard to this clonotype: A much larger clone lies a single base off, so this may be a read error. The chain joins TRBV27 to TRBJ2-7; 9 bases map to TRBD2. V was clipped by 5 bases and J by 5 bases; unmatched bases: 13. This CDR3 is built from 16 residues. Germline V gene sequence: CDR1 MNHEY, CDR2 SMNVEV (reference sequence). The CDR3 is CASSRGGGGWPHEQYF. Written as DNA, the CDR3 is TGTGCCAGCAGTCGCGGGGGGGGCGGGTGGCCCCACGAGCAGTACTTC.

This clonotype was observed a single time. V is TRBV19 and J is TRBJ2-3; TRBD2 is a possible D gene (6 bases). V was clipped by 3 bases and J by 4 bases, with 11 bases between them. Germline V gene sequence: CDR1 LNHDA, CDR2 SQIVND (reference sequence). CDR3 length equals 14 residues. In nucleotides, the CDR3 is TGTGCCAGTAGTATGCAGGTAGCGGCAGATACGCAGTATTTT. Translated: CASSMQVAADTQYF.

This clonotype was counted ten times or more. The V and J genes are TRBV20-1 and TRBJ2-7; D is unresolved. The CDR3 spans 13 residues. The germline CDR1 and CDR2 sequences are DFQATT and SNEGSKA (reference sequence). Trimming took off 3 bases at V and 3 bases at J, with 12 bases between the two ends. CDR3 sequence reads: CSARTNIGYEQYF. The CDR3 DNA reads TGCAGTGCTAGGACAAACATTGGCTACGAGCAGTACTTC.

This clonotype came up many times. The chain recombines TRBV20-1 with TRBJ1-5; D is uncertain. The CDR3 extends over 15 amino acids. Between the trimmed V and J ends, which lost 1 base and 2 bases, there was a span of 12 bases. Germline CDR1 is DFQATT and CDR2 is SNEGSKA (reference sequence). This chain's CDR3 is CSARAFGVGNQPQHF. The CDR3 DNA follows: TGCAGTGCTAGAGCCTTCGGCGTAGGCAATCAGCCCCAGCATTTT.

As for this clonotype: An end of the junction differs from the germline gene, which may be a read error. The chain links TRBV7-9 to TRBJ1-1; D gene unclear. The length of the CDR3 is 14 residues. The germline CDR1 and CDR2 sequences are SEHNR and FQNEAQ (reference sequence). The DNA for the CDR3 is TGTGCCAGCAGTTTAGCAGGATGGGACACTGAAGCTTTCTTT. Protein product: CASSLAGWDTEAFF.

This chain joins TRBV28 and TRBJ1-4; D call uncertain. Trimming cost V 4 bases and J 6 bases, with 6 bases left between them. The CDR3 runs 12 residues. The germline V gene encodes CDR1 MDHEN and CDR2 SYDVKM. For the CDR3, the DNA is TGTGCCAGCAGTTACCCGGATGAAAAACTGTTTTTT. Amino acid sequence: CASSYPDEKLFF.

This clonotype has a handful of counts. The chain uses TRBV28 and TRBJ2-1; TRBD2 matches 13 bases. Trimming removed 6 bases from V and 9 bases from J; junction bases left unmatched: 8. CDR3 length: 15 amino acids. Per germline, CDR1 MDHEN and CDR2 SYDVKM. CDR3 bases: TGTGCCAGCAGCCCCGGGACTAGCGGGAATAGTGAGCAGTTCTTC. It is translated as CASSPGTSGNSEQFF.

Only a few counts were recorded for this clonotype. The chain combines TRBV7-9 with TRBJ1-4; TRBD1 matches at 7 bases. The CDR3 totals 15 residues. The V gene end was trimmed by 1 base and the J gene end by 8 bases; junction bases not matched to a gene: 7. Germline V lookup: CDR1 SEHNR, CDR2 FQNEAQ (reference sequence). The CDR3 coding sequence is TGTGCCAGCAGCTTAGGACAGGGTAGAATCGAAAAACTGTTTTTT. Residues: CASSLGQGRIEKLFF.

This clonotype was seen many times. This chain joins TRBV6-1 and TRBJ1-1; TRBD1 matches 8 bases. The germline CDR1 and CDR2 sequences are MNHNS and SASEGT. The CDR3 is 15 amino acids. V gave up 5 bases and J gave up 2 bases; unmatched junction bases: 7. The CDR3 DNA reads as TGTGCCAGCAGTCCTGGGGGACAGGTAAACACTGAAGCTTTCTTT. Amino acids: CASSPGGQVNTEAFF.

This clonotype was seen a few times. J is TRBJ2-1 and V is TRBV4-1; 11 bases are shared with TRBD2. Germline V gene data show CDR1 as MGHRA and CDR2 as YSYEKL. This CDR3 contains 16 residues. V dropped 1 base and J dropped 4; count of bases not matched to a gene: 3. The CDR3 spells CASSQVTSGEYNEQFF. The CDR3 nucleotides are TGCGCCAGCAGCCAAGTGACTAGCGGGGAATACAATGAGCAGTTCTTC.